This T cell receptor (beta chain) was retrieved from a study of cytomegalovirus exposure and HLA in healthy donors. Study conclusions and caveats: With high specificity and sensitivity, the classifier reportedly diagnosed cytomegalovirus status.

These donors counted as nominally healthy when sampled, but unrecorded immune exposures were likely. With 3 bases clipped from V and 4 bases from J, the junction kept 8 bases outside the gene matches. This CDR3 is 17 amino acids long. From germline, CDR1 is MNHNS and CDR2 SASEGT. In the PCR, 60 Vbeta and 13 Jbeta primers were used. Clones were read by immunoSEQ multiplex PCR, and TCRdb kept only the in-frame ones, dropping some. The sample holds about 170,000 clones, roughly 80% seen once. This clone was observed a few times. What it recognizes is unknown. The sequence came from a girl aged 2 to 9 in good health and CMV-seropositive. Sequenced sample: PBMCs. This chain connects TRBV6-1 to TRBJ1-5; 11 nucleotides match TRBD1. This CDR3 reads CASSEGQGEMWNQPQHF. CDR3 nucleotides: TGTGCCAGCAGTGAGGGACAGGGGGAGATGTGGAATCAGCCCCAGCATTTT.